This T cell receptor beta chain was observed in a study of metastatic and nonmetastatic thyroid tumors. This CDR3 has 10 residues. TCRdb re-clonotyped the PCR reads through MiXCR. The sample yields approximately 5,000 clones, about 29% seen once. Patients had received no treatment of any kind before thyroid surgery. This clone was observed once. The chain combines TRBV21-1 with TRBJ2-5. TRBV21-1 is shown as a pseudogene. The receptor was derived from a female donor with papillary thyroid cancer or a benign thyroid nodule (not recorded which). Some clones in this sample may be carry-over from other donors' samples. Sequenced sample: adjacent normal tissue. CDR3 region: CASLGETQYF. DNA of the CDR3: TGTGCCAGCCTGGGGGAGACCCAGTACTTC.